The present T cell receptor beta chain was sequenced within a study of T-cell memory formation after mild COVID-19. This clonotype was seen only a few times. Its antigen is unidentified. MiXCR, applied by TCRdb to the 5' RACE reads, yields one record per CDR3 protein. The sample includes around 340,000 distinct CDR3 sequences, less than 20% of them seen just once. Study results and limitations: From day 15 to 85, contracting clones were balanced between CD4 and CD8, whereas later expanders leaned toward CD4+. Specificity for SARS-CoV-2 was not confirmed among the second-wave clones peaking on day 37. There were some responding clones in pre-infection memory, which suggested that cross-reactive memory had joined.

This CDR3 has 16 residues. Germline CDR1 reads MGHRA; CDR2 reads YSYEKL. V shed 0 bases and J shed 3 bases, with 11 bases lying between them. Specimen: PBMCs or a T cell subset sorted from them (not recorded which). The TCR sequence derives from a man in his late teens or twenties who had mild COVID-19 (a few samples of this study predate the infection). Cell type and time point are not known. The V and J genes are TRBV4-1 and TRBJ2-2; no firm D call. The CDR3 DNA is TGCGCCAGCAGCCAAGATCGAGAAGGTTACACCGGGGAGCTGTTTTTT. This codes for CASSQDREGYTGELFF.